This T cell receptor (beta chain) was sequenced in a study of blood T cells in healthy people across ages. Study-level results: PBMC samples, being unsorted, prevented any conclusive comparison of naive and antigen-experienced cells.

Comments on this clonotype: The target antigen is unknown.

Germline loops: CDR1 SGHRS, CDR2 YFSETQ. The junction had 9 bases not matched to a gene; V was cut back by 4 bases and J by 8 bases. The CDR3 covers 15 residues. Primers used in a second PCR of roughly 6 to 11 cycles were a sample-barcoded 5' primer and a J-beta primer mix. TCRdb analysed the 5' RACE reads with MiXCR anew, one entry per CDR3 protein. The sample includes roughly 1.9 million distinct CDR3 sequences, 35% to 50% of them seen just once. Total RNA was isolated from each sample in quantities of at least 6 micrograms. This chain connects TRBV5-1 to TRBJ2-1; 10 positions match TRBD2. This clonotype was sampled from a human donor in good health. Source material: blood. CDR3 residues: CASSQQRGGFDEQFF. The CDR3 DNA is TGCGCCAGCAGCCAACAGCGGGGGGGCTTCGATGAGCAGTTCTTC.